One sample yielded the 14 T cell receptor beta chains listed below, sequenced in a study of OX40 agonist ivuxolimab in advanced cancers. TCRdb's table, derived via immunoSEQ multiplex PCR, lists solely in-frame clones and lacks some. The sample has some 50,000 clones, 70% to 90% seen once; the top ten hold about 5%. Sequencing used CD4+ or CD8+ T cells sorted from blood, obtained in a trial of the OX40 agonist ivuxolimab. The receptors derive from an adult with an advanced solid tumor such as melanoma, head and neck, liver or kidney cancer.

CDR3 sequence: CASSSLNPASGTYEQYF. The CDR3 nucleotides read TGTGCCAGCAGTTCTCTCAATCCGGCTAGCGGGACCTACGAGCAGTACTTC. This rearrangement joins TRBV28 to TRBJ2-7; TRBD2 agrees at 9 bases. Germline CDR1 and CDR2: MDHEN and SYDVKM. CDR3 length: 17 amino acids. V shed 4 bases, J shed 2 bases, and the junction held 12 bases outside the gene matches. The full variable domain, completed using reference TRBV28 and TRBJ2-7, is DVKVTQSSRYLVKRTGEKVFLECVQDMDHENMFWYRQDPGLGLRLIYFSYDVKMKEKGDIPEGYSVSREKKERFSLILESASTNQTSMYLCASSSLNPASGTYEQYFGPGTRLTVT.

This clone was counted a few times. This rearrangement joins TRBV10-3 to TRBJ1-1; possible D gene TRBD1, 5 bases. CDR1 is ENHRY, CDR2 SYGVKD, per germline. The CDR3 has 13 residues. Trimming stripped 4 bases from V and 7 bases from J, with 13 bases between. DNA of the CDR3: TGTGCCATCAGTGTAGACAGTTCGCTTGAAGCTTTCTTT. Protein: CAISVDSSLEAFF.

V usage is TRBV15 and J usage is TRBJ2-2, with 9 bases aligning to TRBD2. The germline CDR1 and CDR2 sequences are LNHNV and YYDKDF (reference sequence). The CDR3 extends over 16 amino acids. The ends lost 4 bases at V and 4 bases at J; junction bases unmatched: 7. This CDR3 reads CATSTGRREGTGELFF. The DNA for the CDR3 is TGTGCCACCAGCACTGGTCGGCGGGAGGGCACCGGGGAGCTGTTTTTT.

This sequence joins TRBV10-3 and TRBJ1-2, with a weak D call TRBD1 (5 bases). V was cut by 8 bases and J by 8 bases, with 18 bases left in between. The CDR3 loop spans 13 amino acids. In germline, CDR1 is ENHRY, CDR2 SYGVKD. DNA of the CDR3: TGTGCCATCCAGCGGGAGGGGATTTGGGGCTACACCTTC. It encodes CAIQREGIWGYTF.

V and J are TRBV5-6 and TRBJ2-7; D not resolved. The V end lost 4 bases, the J end lost 9 bases, and 14 bases lay between the germline ends. The CDR3 is 12 residues long. Germline CDR1 SGHDT, CDR2 YYEEEE. CDR3 sequence: CASSLDAGGQYF. The CDR3 coding sequence is TGTGCCAGCAGCCTGGACGCCGGCGGGCAGTACTTC. The variable domain in full, completed from reference TRBV5-6 and TRBJ2-7, reads DAGVTQSPTHLIKTRGQQVTLRCSPKSGHDTVSWYQQALGQGPQFIFQYYEEEERQRGNFPDRFSGHQFPNYSSELNVNALLLGDSALYLCASSLDAGGQYFGPGTRLTVT.

This clone was observed a handful of times. This chain uses TRBV28 with TRBJ1-1, with a tentative D call TRBD1 (5 bases). Germline V gene sequence: CDR1 MDHEN, CDR2 SYDVKM. The CDR3 sequence is 11 residues long. Trimming shortened V by 6 bases and J by 6 bases, and 8 bases separated the two germline ends. The CDR3 region is CASSSGPEAFF. For the CDR3, the DNA is TGTGCCAGCAGCTCGGGACCTGAAGCTTTCTTT.

For the CDR3, the DNA is TGCGCCAGCGGAACCCTCGGGACTAGCGGTTACAATGAGCAGTTCTTC. Its translation: CASGTLGTSGYNEQFF. This chain connects TRBV4-1 to TRBJ2-1; 11 positions agree with TRBD2. Germline CDR1 reads MGHRA; CDR2 reads YSYEKL. Trimming cost V 8 bases and J 4 bases; bases outside gene matches: 10. The CDR3 runs 16 residues.

The chain recombines TRBV4-2 with TRBJ2-3; D might be TRBD1 or TRBD2, each matching 5 bases. There are 15 residues in the CDR3. CDR1 and CDR2 (germline): LGHNA, YNFKEQ. V was trimmed by 1 base and J by 3 bases, leaving 11 bases between them. Here the CDR3 DNA reads TGTGCCAGCAGCCAAGGAGGGGTACGGACAGATACGCAGTATTTT. The encoded protein is CASSQGGVRTDTQYF.

This rearrangement joins TRBV7-6 to TRBJ1-1, with TRBD1 matching over 9 bases. CDR3 size: 14 residues. Germline CDR1 SGHVS, CDR2 FNYEAQ. The V and J ends lost 0 bases and 6 bases, in that order; junction bases with no gene match: 2. CDR3 nucleotides: TGTGCCAGCAGCTTAGCGGACAGGGGCGCTGAAGCTTTCTTT. This encodes CASSLADRGAEAFF. Looking up the rest from reference TRBV7-6 and TRBJ1-1 gives the full variable domain: GAGVSQSPRYKVTKRGQDVALRCDPISGHVSLYWYRQALGQGPEFLTYFNYEAQQDKSGLPNDRFSAERPEGSISTLTIQRTEQRDSAMYRCASSLADRGAEAFFGQGTRLTVV.

The J gene is TRBJ1-2, the V gene TRBV5-4; 12 bases are a match to TRBD1. The germline V gene has CDR1 SGHNT and CDR2 YYREEE (reference sequence). V shed 4 bases and J 8 bases; nucleotides not matched to a gene: 12. CDR3 length equals 16 residues. CDR3 bases: TGTGCCAGCAGCCCCGCCTCGGGACAGGGGGCGCGAGGCTACACCTTC. Translating gives CASSPASGQGARGYTF.

The chain carries TRBV28 and TRBJ2-7; D is uncertain. The length of the CDR3 is 15 residues. V was cut by 8 bases and J by 12 bases, with 29 bases left in between. CDR1 and CDR2 (germline): MDHEN, SYDVKM. CDR3 in amino acids: CASFFSAGQNYEWYF. The CDR3 DNA reads TGTGCCAGCTTTTTTTCCGCCGGGCAAAACTACGAGTGGTACTTC.

The genes are TRBV11-2 and TRBJ2-3, with 10 bases fitting TRBD2. Trimming at V came to 3 bases and at J to 1 base, leaving 7 bases not matched to a gene. There are 17 residues in the CDR3. Per the germline V gene, CDR1 is SGHAT and CDR2 is FQNNGV. The CDR3 reads CASSFGSGRAGTDTQYF. The CDR3 region has the DNA TGTGCCAGCAGCTTTGGGAGCGGGAGGGCCGGCACAGATACGCAGTATTTT.

This chain connects TRBV15 to TRBJ1-1; 10 bases are a match to TRBD1. The CDR3 extends over 16 amino acids. Germline CDR1 and CDR2: LNHNV and YYDKDF (reference sequence). Trimming removed 2 bases from V and 6 bases from J; junction bases left unmatched: 9. CDR3 protein: CATSRRGTGERAEAFF. The CDR3 DNA follows: TGTGCCACCAGCAGACGAGGGACAGGGGAGAGGGCTGAAGCTTTCTTT. Drawing the rest from reference TRBV15 and TRBJ1-1, the complete variable domain is DAMVIQNPRYQVTQFGKPVTLSCSQTLNHNVMYWYQQKSSQAPKLLFHYYDKDFNNEADTPDNFQSRRPNTSFCFLDIRSPGLGDTAMYLCATSRRGTGERAEAFFGQGTRLTVV.

The count of this clone is one. The chain uses TRBV29-1 and TRBJ2-1; D call uncertain. Trimming stripped 3 bases from V and 12 bases from J, with 9 bases between. Germline CDR1 and CDR2: SQVTM and ANQGSEA. This CDR3 spans 10 amino acids. The CDR3 reads CSVELRGQFF. CDR3 nucleotides: TGCAGCGTTGAGCTACGTGGGCAGTTCTTC.